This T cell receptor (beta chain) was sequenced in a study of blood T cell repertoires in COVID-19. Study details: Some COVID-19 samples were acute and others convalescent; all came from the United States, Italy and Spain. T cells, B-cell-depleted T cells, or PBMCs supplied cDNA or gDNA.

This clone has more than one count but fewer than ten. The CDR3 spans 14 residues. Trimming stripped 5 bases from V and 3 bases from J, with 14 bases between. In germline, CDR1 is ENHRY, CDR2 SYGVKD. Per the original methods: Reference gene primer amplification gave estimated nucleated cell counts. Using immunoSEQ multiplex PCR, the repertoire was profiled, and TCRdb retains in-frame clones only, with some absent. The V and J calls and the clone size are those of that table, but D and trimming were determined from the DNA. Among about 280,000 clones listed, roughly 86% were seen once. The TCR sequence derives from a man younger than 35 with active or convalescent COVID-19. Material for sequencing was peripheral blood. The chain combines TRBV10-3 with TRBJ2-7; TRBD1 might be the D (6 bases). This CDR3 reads CAISPGTSRYEQYF. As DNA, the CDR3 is TGTGCCATCAGTCCCGGGACAAGCCGCTACGAGCAGTACTTC.